Below, 17 T cell receptor beta chains from the same sample are listed, as sequenced in a study of CD8 T cells in Susac syndrome. RNA amounts of about 0.5 to 1 ug underwent reverse transcription with random hexamers. TCRdb re-analysed the immunoSEQ multiplex PCR reads in MiXCR, keeping a single row per CDR3 protein. The data hold 65,000 to 85,000 distinct CDR3 sequences, with roughly 92% observed a single time. The sequenced sample was CD8+ T cells from PBMCs. Source of these receptors: a human donor with Susac syndrome.

The chain uses TRBV20-1 and TRBJ1-5, with 7 bases lining up with TRBD1. The CDR3 contains 15 residues. Germline CDR1 reads DFQATT; CDR2 reads SNEGSKA (reference sequence). Unmatched junction bases numbered 7, after V lost 3 bases and J lost 2 bases. The CDR3 region is CSASSQGTGNQPQHF. The CDR3 nucleotides are TGCAGTGCTAGCTCACAGGGGACTGGCAATCAGCCCCAGCATTTT.

The chain is built from TRBV27 and TRBJ2-3; D uncertain. Per the germline V gene, CDR1 is MNHEY and CDR2 is SMNVEV (reference sequence). V was shortened by 6 bases and J by 3 bases, with 13 bases between the two germline ends. This CDR3 comprises 14 residues. CDR3 amino acids: CASRFQIITDTQYF. CDR3 nucleotide sequence: TGTGCCAGCAGATTTCAGATAATAACAGATACGCAGTATTTT.

The sample holds one count of this clonotype. The chain uses TRBV19 and TRBJ1-4; tentatively, D is TRBD1 (5 bases). CDR3 length equals 14 residues. CDR1 and CDR2 from the germline V gene are LNHDA and SQIVND (reference sequence). V was trimmed by 9 bases and J by 0 bases, leaving 11 bases between them. CDR3 amino acids: CASRQLATNEKLFF. In DNA form, the CDR3 reads TGTGCCAGCAGACAGCTCGCAACTAATGAAAAACTGTTTTTT.

The V and J genes are TRBV7-9 and TRBJ2-3; 7 nucleotides line up with TRBD1. The ends lost 6 bases at V and 3 bases at J; junction bases unmatched: 9. The CDR3 runs to 15 residues. CDR1 is SEHNR and CDR2 is FQNEAQ in the germline V gene (reference sequence). The CDR3: CASRHRDRKTDTQYF. CDR3 in DNA: TGTGCCAGCAGGCATCGGGACAGAAAAACAGATACGCAGTATTTT.

The V gene is TRBV18, the J gene TRBJ2-7; D not certain. V shed 6 bases and J shed 4 bases, with 22 bases lying between them. Germline CDR1 is KGHSH and CDR2 is LQKENI. This CDR3 has 16 amino acids. CDR3 nucleotide sequence: TGTGCCAGCTCCCCTGCGTCGCCGACAAACCCATACGAGCAGTACTTC. Translation: CASSPASPTNPYEQYF.

The rearrangement links TRBV4-2 to TRBJ1-1; 8 nucleotides align to TRBD1. This CDR3 is 15 amino acids long. V lost 3 bases to trimming and J lost 1 base; unmatched junction nucleotides: 4. CDR1 is LGHNA, CDR2 YNFKEQ, per germline. The chain's CDR3 is CASSQQDRENTEAFF. CDR3 in DNA: TGTGCCAGCAGCCAGCAGGACAGGGAGAACACTGAAGCTTTCTTT.

The chain combines TRBV12-3 or TRBV12-4 with TRBJ2-1, with D perhaps matching TRBD1 (5 bases). Between the trimmed V and J ends, which lost 7 bases and 5 bases, there was a span of 18 bases. The CDR3 sequence is 15 residues long. CDR3 loop: CASTLGLSRDNEQFF. CDR3 in DNA: TGTGCCAGCACCCTCGGGCTGAGCAGGGACAATGAGCAGTTCTTC.

V is TRBV12-5 and J is TRBJ1-6; the match to TRBD1 covers 8 bases. With 6 bases clipped from V and 7 bases from J, the junction kept 5 bases outside the gene matches. This CDR3 is built from 14 residues. Germline values: CDR1 LGHNT, CDR2 FRNRAP. The CDR3 DNA sequence: TGTGCTAGTGGGGAGGGACAGGCGAATTCACCCCTCCACTTT. Protein: CASGEGQANSPLHF.

The J gene is TRBJ2-1, the V gene TRBV28, with TRBD2 identical over 8 bases. After removal of 3 bases from V and 0 bases from J, the junction contained 7 bases not matched to a gene. Per the germline V gene, CDR1 is MDHEN and CDR2 is SYDVKM. There are 17 residues in the CDR3. CDR3 protein: CASSLMAGGSSYNEQFF. The CDR3 region has the DNA TGTGCCAGCAGTTTGATGGCGGGAGGAAGCTCCTACAATGAGCAGTTCTTC.

This chain connects TRBV4-3 to TRBJ2-1; no definite D call. V was trimmed by 1 base and J by 0 bases, leaving 16 bases between them. Looked up from germline, CDR1 is LGHNA and CDR2 is YSLEER. CDR3 length: 18 residues. The CDR3 DNA reads as TGCGCCAGCAGCCAAGGTTTTTACCGGCCGAGCTCCTACAATGAGCAGTTCTTC. Translation: CASSQGFYRPSSYNEQFF.

The genes are TRBV29-1 and TRBJ1-2; weak D call: TRBD1 (6 bases). Germline values: CDR1 SQVTM, CDR2 ANQGSEA. The CDR3 consists of 11 residues. V lost 3 bases and J 8 bases, leaving 10 bases between the germline ends. CDR3 coding DNA: TGCAGCGTTGATGAGGGGGGAGGCTACACCTTC. Protein: CSVDEGGGYTF.

The genes are TRBV7-2 and TRBJ2-5; no clear D gene. The V gene lost 3 bases and the J gene lost 4 bases, with 9 bases spanning the gap. Germline assignment: CDR1 SGHTA and CDR2 FQGNSA. This CDR3 has 13 amino acids. Here the CDR3 reads CASSFLWGETQYF. CDR3 sequence (DNA): TGTGCCAGCAGCTTTCTATGGGGAGAGACCCAGTACTTC.

The gene calls are TRBV20-1 and TRBJ2-2; D perhaps matches TRBD2 (5 bases). Trimming removed 0 bases at V and 4 bases at J, with 18 bases between. CDR3 length equals 17 residues. Looked up from germline, CDR1 is DFQATT and CDR2 is SNEGSKA (reference sequence). CDR3 loop: CSARDPLGRAPTGELFF. Here the CDR3 DNA reads TGCAGTGCTAGAGATCCACTAGGGCGGGCGCCCACCGGGGAGCTGTTTTTT.

The CDR3 coding sequence is TGTGCCAGCAGCCGATTGACAGGGGACACTGAAGCTTTCTTT. Protein: CASSRLTGDTEAFF. The genes are TRBV7-8 and TRBJ1-1; TRBD1 matches at 8 bases. Germline-derived CDR1 and CDR2 are SGHVS and FQNEAQ. This CDR3 has 14 residues. Trimming took 5 bases from V and 3 from J; bases not matched to a gene: 5.

The rearrangement joins TRBV7-9 to TRBJ1-5; possibly TRBD1 for D (5 bases). Trimming pared 7 bases from V and 2 bases from J, leaving 12 bases between. The germline V gene encodes CDR1 SEHNR and CDR2 FQNEAQ (reference sequence). The CDR3 runs 14 residues. CDR3 region: CASTLGPGNQPQHF. The CDR3 DNA follows: TGTGCCAGCACCTTGGGACCGGGCAATCAGCCCCAGCATTTT.

The J gene is TRBJ1-2, the V gene TRBV9; 7 bases agree with TRBD1. Germline CDR1 and CDR2: SGDLS and YYNGEE. J was trimmed by 8 bases and V by 0 bases; bases with no gene match: 4. The CDR3 runs to 13 residues. The CDR3 loop reads CASSVEGARGYTF. The CDR3 nucleotides read TGTGCCAGCAGCGTAGAGGGGGCGCGCGGCTACACCTTC. Complete variable domain (other parts from reference TRBV9 and TRBJ1-2): DSGVTQTPKHLITATGQRVTLRCSPRSGDLSVYWYQQSLDQGLQFLIQYYNGEERAKGNILERFSAQQFPDLHSELNLSSLELGDSALYFCASSVEGARGYTFGSGTRLTVV.

This chain links TRBV7-2 with TRBJ2-3; TRBD1 is a possible D gene (6 bases). The V and J ends lost 5 bases and 1 base respectively, with 13 bases between them. There are 15 residues in the CDR3. The germline V gene encodes CDR1 SGHTA and CDR2 FQGNSA. This CDR3 is CASSNPQGRTDTQYF. The CDR3 coding sequence is TGTGCCAGCAGCAACCCCCAGGGGCGCACAGATACGCAGTATTTT.